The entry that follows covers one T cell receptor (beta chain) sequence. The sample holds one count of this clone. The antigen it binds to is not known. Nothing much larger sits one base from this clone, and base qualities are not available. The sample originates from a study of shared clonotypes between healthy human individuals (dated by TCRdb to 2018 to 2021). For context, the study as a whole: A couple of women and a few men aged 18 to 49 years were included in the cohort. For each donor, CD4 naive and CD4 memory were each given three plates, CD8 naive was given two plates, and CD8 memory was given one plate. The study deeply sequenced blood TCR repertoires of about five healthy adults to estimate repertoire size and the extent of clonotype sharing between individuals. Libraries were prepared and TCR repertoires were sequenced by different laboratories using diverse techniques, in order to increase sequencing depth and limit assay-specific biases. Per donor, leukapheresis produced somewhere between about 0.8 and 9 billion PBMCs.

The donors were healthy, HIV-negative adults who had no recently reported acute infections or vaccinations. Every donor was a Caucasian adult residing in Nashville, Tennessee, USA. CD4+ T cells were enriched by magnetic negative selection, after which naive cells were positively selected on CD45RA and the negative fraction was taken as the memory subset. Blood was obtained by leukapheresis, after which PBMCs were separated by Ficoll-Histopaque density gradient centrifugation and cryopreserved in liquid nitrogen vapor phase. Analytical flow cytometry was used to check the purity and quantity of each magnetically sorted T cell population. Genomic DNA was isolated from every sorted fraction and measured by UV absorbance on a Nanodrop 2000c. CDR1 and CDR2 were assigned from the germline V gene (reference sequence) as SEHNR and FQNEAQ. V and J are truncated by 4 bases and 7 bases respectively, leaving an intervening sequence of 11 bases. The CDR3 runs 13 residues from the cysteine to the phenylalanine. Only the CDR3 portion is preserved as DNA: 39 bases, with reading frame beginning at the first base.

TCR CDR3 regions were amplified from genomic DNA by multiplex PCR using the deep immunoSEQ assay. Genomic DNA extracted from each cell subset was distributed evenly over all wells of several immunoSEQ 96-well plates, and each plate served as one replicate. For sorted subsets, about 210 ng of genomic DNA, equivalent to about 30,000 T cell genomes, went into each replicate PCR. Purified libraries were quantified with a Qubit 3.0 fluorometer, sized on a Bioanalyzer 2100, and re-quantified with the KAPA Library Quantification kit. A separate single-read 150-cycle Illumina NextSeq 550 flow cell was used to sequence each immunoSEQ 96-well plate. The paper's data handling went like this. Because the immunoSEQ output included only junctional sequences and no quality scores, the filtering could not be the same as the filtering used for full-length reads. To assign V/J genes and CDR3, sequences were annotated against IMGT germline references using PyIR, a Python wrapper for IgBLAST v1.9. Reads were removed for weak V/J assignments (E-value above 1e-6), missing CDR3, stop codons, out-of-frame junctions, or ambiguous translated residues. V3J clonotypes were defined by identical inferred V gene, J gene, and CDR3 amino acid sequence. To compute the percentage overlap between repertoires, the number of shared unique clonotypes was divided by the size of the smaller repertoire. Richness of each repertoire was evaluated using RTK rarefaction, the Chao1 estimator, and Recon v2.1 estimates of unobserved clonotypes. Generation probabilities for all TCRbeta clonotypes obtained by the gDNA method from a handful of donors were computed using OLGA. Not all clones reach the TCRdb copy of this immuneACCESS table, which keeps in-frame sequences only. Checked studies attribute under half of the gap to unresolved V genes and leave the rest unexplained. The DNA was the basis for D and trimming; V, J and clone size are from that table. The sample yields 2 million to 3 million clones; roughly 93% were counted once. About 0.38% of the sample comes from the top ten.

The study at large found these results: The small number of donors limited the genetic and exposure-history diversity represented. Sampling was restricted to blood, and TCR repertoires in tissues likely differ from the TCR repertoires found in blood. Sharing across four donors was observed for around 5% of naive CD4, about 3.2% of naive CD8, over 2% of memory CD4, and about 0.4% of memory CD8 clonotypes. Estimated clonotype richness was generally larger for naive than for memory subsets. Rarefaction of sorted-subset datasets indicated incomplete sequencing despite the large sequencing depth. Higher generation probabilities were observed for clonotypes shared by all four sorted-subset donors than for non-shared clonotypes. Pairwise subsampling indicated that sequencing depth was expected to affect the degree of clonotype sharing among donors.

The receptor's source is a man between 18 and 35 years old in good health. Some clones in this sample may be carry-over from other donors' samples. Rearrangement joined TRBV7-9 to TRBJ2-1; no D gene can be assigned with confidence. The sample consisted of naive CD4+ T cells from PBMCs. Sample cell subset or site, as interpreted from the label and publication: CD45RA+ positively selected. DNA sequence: TGTGCCAGCAGCTCGGGTTTGGGGAATGAGCAGTTCTTC. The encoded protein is CASSSGLGNEQFF.